This T cell receptor beta chain was identified in a study of blood T cell repertoires in COVID-19 (dated by TCRdb to the early 2020s). For the study in its entirety: Samples from collaborators originated in the United States, Italy and Spain and spanned both the acute and convalescent phases of COVID-19. Where available, HLA class I and class II types were obtained from metadata supplied by the sample provider rather than from assay-based typing. The repertoires were released in a freely available public database intended as a resource for research on the immune response to SARS-CoV-2. The dataset comprised deeply sampled blood TCRbeta repertoires from subjects exposed to, actively infected with, or recovered from COVID-19. The prospective study material was composed of cDNA or gDNA derived from T cells, B-cell-depleted T cells, or PBMCs. Samples came from the ongoing ImmuneRACE study (first 160 participants) plus 1,254 subjects from 6 global collaborators. The sample metadata nearly always contained a de-identified subject ID, COVID-19 status, age in years and sex. Overall study results and their limits: How much clinical and demographic metadata was included differed by source and by participant, and the metadata was provided uncurated.

Each collaborating institution followed its own protocols to collect whole blood in K2EDTA tubes. For TCRbeta analysis, collaborators shipped samples as frozen whole blood, isolated PBMCs, or DNA extracted from either of those sample types. The CDR3 has 17 amino acids, counting the end cysteine and phenylalanine. The sequence is cut down to CDR3 DNA, 51 bases in frame from base 1. According to the germline V gene (reference sequence), CDR1 reads SGHNT and CDR2 reads YYREEE. The V end gives up 4 bases and the J end 4 bases, leaving 8 bases in the junction not matched to a gene. The immunoSEQ Assay, a bias-controlled multiplex PCR, was used to amplify TCRbeta CDR3 regions from genomic DNA. Under the source paper's analysis protocol: Nucleated cell counts per sample were estimated from amplification of reference gene primers within the assay. Sequence reads were collapsed and filtered to measure the absolute abundance of every unique TCRbeta CDR3 rearrangement. For each sample, productive Simpson clonality was calculated as the square root of Simpson's diversity index across productive rearrangements. TCRdb took over this immuneACCESS table, retaining in-frame rearrangements with V and J assigned. Such tables are incomplete; in checked studies, under half of the missing clones stem from an unresolved V gene, and the remainder is unexplained. V, J and clone size are taken as reported in that table, and D and trimming were inferred from the DNA itself. The sample has 150,000 or so clones on record, about nine tenths of them singletons. The ten top clones hold under 4.5% of the sample.

With regard to this clone: No cognate antigen has been identified for it. No base quality values were provided; no much bigger clone lies one nucleotide off.

The TCR comes from a woman between 70 and 85 years old with acute or convalescent COVID-19. The rearrangement combines TRBV5-4 with TRBJ2-3; 14 bases in the middle match TRBD2. The sequencing sample was made of peripheral blood. CDR3 protein: CASSVTSGRAGADTQYF. DNA sequence: TGTGCCAGCAGCGTGACTAGCGGGAGGGCGGGTGCAGATACGCAGTATTTT.